This T cell receptor beta chain derives from a study of T cells in Graves' hyperthyroidism and ophthalmopathy. Study in general: Prior to any treatment, at the point of initial diagnosis, peripheral blood was collected. Study-wide results and caveats: Separating ophthalmopathy from stable hyperthyroidism was achieved by a 13 V-J model. Most clonotypes that expanded in the thyroid above 0.001 also showed up in blood.

Germline V gene sequence: CDR1 SQVTM, CDR2 ANQGSEA. CDR3 length: 14 amino acids. V lost 7 bases, J lost 4 bases, and 10 bases stayed unmatched. This clonotype was counted at least ten times. The antigen is undetermined. The authors took PBMCs from over 8.5 ml fresh peripheral blood. Amplification of TCR beta CDR3 regions used RNA as the template. First-round RT-PCR of the TCR CDR3 relied on the HTBI primer set. TCRdb reprocessed the multiplex PCR reads with MiXCR, giving one entry per CDR3 protein. The sample carries hundreds of thousands of distinct CDR3 sequences, 12% to 15% recorded once. The TCR sequence derives from a woman between 18 and 29 years old with Graves' hyperthyroidism. The chain employs TRBV29-1 and TRBJ2-3, with 8 bases aligning to TRBD2. The sample was blood. The CDR3 DNA sequence: TGCAGCGCCCGTTCCGGGAGGGCCTCAGATACGCAGTATTTT. It specifies CSARSGRASDTQYF.